These T cell receptor beta chains were read from a single sample in a study of breast tumors, draining lymph nodes, adjacent tissues. MiXCR, run by TCRdb on the multiplex PCR reads, gives a single entry per CDR3 protein. The table lists approximately 130,000 distinct CDR3 sequences, around 21% of them singletons. The sample was axillary lymph node tissue. These receptors all come from a female donor with breast cancer. Some clones in this sample may be carry-over from other donors' samples. CDR3s include the opening cysteine and the closing phenylalanine or tryptophan. D genes are given only for firm matches. Clone size is stated in some rows and not others, as once, few, many or a class when expanded.

TRBJ2-7,TRBD2,TRBV12-3/TRBV12-4,many,CASSSAGGSNEQYF,TGTGCCAGCAGTTCAGCGGGAGGATCCAACGAGCAGTACTTC
TRBJ1-5,TRBD1,TRBV2,many,CASSRRQGPKHSNQPQHF,TGTGCCAGCAGTCGGCGACAGGGTCCCAAACATAGCAATCAGCCCCAGCATTTT
TRBJ2-7,.,TRBV5-1,many,CASSLVGGRGAYEQYF,TGCGCCAGCAGCTTGGTAGGGGGTAGAGGGGCCTACGAGCAGTACTTC
TRBJ1-2,.,TRBV5-1,.,CASSFARGYGYTF,TGCGCCAGCAGCTTTGCCCGGGGTTATGGCTACACCTTC
TRBJ2-1,.,TRBV24-1,many,CATSEGPTSSYNEQFF,TGTGCCACCAGTGAGGGACCGACCAGCTCCTACAATGAGCAGTTCTTC
TRBJ2-3,TRBD2,TRBV24-1,many,CATSDSSSASGRTDTQYF,TGTGCCACCAGTGATTCCTCCTCGGCTAGCGGGAGGACAGATACGCAGTATTTT
TRBJ2-7,.,TRBV7-8,many,CASSSGMATSYEQYF,TGTGCCAGCAGCTCCGGTATGGCAACCTCCTACGAGCAGTACTTC
TRBJ2-3,TRBD2,TRBV5-4,many,CASSLWTSGDTDTQYF,TGTGCCAGCAGCCTCTGGACTAGCGGGGACACAGATACGCAGTATTTT
TRBJ2-7,TRBD2,TRBV12-3/TRBV12-4,many,CASRRTSGRTEQYF,TGTGCCAGCAGGAGGACTAGCGGGAGAACCGAGCAGTACTTC
TRBJ2-7,.,TRBV5-1,many,CASSLRWGSGTEQYF,TGCGCCAGCAGCTTGCGGTGGGGGAGTGGAACCGAGCAGTACTTC
TRBJ2-7,.,TRBV6-1,many,CASTLTGSYEQYF,TGTGCCAGCACCCTAACAGGCTCCTACGAGCAGTACTTC
TRBJ1-5,.,TRBV15,many,CATSREEVQPQHF,TGTGCCACCAGCAGAGAAGAGGTTCAGCCCCAGCATTTT
TRBJ1-2,TRBD1,TRBV27,many,CASSFGQGAGYTF,TGTGCCAGCAGTTTTGGACAGGGAGCGGGCTACACCTTC
TRBJ1-2,TRBD1,TRBV6-1,.,CASSNRQGIYGYTF,TGTGCCAGCAGTAACCGACAGGGGATCTATGGCTACACCTTC
TRBJ1-4,.,TRBV7-9,.,CASSPEGLHRNEKLFF,TGTGCCAGCAGCCCCGAGGGGCTCCATCGGAATGAAAAACTGTTTTTT
TRBJ2-7,TRBD2,TRBV5-1,.,CASRILGTSVSYEQYF,TGCGCCAGCAGGATCCTCGGGACTAGCGTCTCCTACGAGCAGTACTTC
TRBJ2-3,.,TRBV9,many,CASSVRTTDTQYF,TGTGCCAGCAGCGTTCGGACCACAGATACGCAGTATTTT
TRBJ2-7,.,TRBV20-1,many,CSAPPGSAFSYEQYF,TGCAGTGCTCCTCCTGGTAGCGCGTTCTCCTACGAGCAGTACTTC
TRBJ2-5,.,TRBV20-1,many,CSAEKGVETQYF,TGCAGTGCCGAGAAGGGGGTAGAGACCCAGTACTTC
TRBJ2-7,.,TRBV20-1,many,CSAVLESSREQYF,TGCAGTGCAGTCCTGGAGAGTTCTCGCGAGCAGTACTTC
TRBJ1-5,TRBD1,TRBV2,many,CASRPGQGARGNQPQHF,TGTGCCAGCAGACCGGGACAGGGGGCGCGAGGCAATCAGCCCCAGCATTTT
TRBJ2-4,TRBD1,TRBV15,few,CATSRGLQGARSYF,TGTGCCACCAGCAGGGGCCTCCAGGGGGCGCGTTCATACTTC
TRBJ1-3,.,TRBV29-1,many,CSARGVSGNTIYF,TGCAGCGCCCGAGGGGTTTCTGGAAACACCATATATTTT
TRBJ2-3,TRBD2,TRBV6-4,few,CASSDRGLAGGPYPDTQYF,TGTGCCAGCAGTGACCGGGGACTAGCGGGAGGGCCCTACCCAGATACGCAGTATTTT
TRBJ2-3,.,TRBV28,.,CASSLLSGGADTQYF,TGTGCCAGCAGTTTGTTGTCAGGAGGGGCAGATACGCAGTATTTT
TRBJ2-3,.,TRBV5-1,many,CASSQTGEGVDTQYF,TGCGCCAGCAGCCAAACCGGGGAGGGGGTAGATACGCAGTATTTT
TRBJ2-1,.,TRBV14,few,CASSRALWRGSYNEQFF,TGTGCCAGCAGCCGGGCGCTGTGGCGGGGCTCCTACAATGAGCAGTTCTTC
TRBJ2-1,TRBD2,TRBV9,many,CASSVVAGGGYNEQFF,TGTGCCAGCAGCGTAGTAGCGGGAGGGGGATACAATGAGCAGTTCTTC
TRBJ2-1,.,TRBV7-2,many,CASSLGDWGPAVF,TGTGCCAGCAGCTTAGGCGACTGGGGGCCGGCGGTCTTC
TRBJ1-2,.,TRBV30,many,CAWSGPLVGYGYTF,TGTGCCTGGAGTGGCCCTCTGGTAGGGTATGGCTACACCTTC
TRBJ2-1,.,TRBV2,many,CASPLGGAGEQFF,TGTGCCAGCCCTCTCGGAGGCGCAGGGGAGCAGTTCTTC
TRBJ2-5,.,TRBV15,many,CATSRDLRLGAEETQYF,TGTGCCACCAGCAGAGATCTTAGACTAGGAGCAGAAGAGACCCAGTACTTC
TRBJ2-1,.,TRBV20-1,many,CSARGWRSYNEQFF,TGCAGTGCTAGGGGGTGGCGCTCCTACAATGAGCAGTTCTTC
TRBJ1-4,.,TRBV7-9,many,CASSLVGVGEKLFF,TGTGCCAGCAGCTTGGTAGGAGTCGGGGAAAAACTGTTTTTT
TRBJ2-7,.,TRBV3-1,.,CASSQDLPTYEQYF,TGTGCCAGCAGCCAAGATCTTCCCACCTACGAGCAGTACTTC
TRBJ2-1,TRBD2,TRBV5-1,many,CASSIGAGAGNEQFF,TGCGCCAGCTCGATTGGTGCGGGAGCGGGGAATGAGCAGTTCTTC
TRBJ1-4,.,TRBV18,few,CASSPTTGAQGKLFF,TGTGCCAGCTCACCAACGACTGGCGCTCAGGGGAAACTGTTTTTT
TRBJ2-5,.,TRBV2,many,CASSGQETQYF,TGTGCCAGCAGTGGACAAGAGACCCAGTACTTC